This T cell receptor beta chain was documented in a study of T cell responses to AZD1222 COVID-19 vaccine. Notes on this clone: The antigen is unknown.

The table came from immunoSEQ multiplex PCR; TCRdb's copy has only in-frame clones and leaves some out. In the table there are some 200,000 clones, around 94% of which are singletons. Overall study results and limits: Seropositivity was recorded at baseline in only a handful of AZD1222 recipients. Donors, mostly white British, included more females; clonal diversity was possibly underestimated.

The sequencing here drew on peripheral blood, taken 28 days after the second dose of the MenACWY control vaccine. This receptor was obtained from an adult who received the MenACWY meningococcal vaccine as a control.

In DNA, the CDR3 is TGTGCCTGCGGGGGTTCACCCCTCCACTTT. Its protein product is CACGGSPLHF. The chain employs TRBV28 and TRBJ1-6; maybe TRBD1 (5 bases). This CDR3 has 10 residues. V gave up 11 bases and J gave up 9 bases, with 8 bases separating them. Germline assignment: CDR1 MDHEN and CDR2 SYDVKM. Together with reference TRBV28 and TRBJ1-6, the CDR3 gives the full variable domain: DVKVTQSSRYLVKRTGEKVFLECVQDMDHENMFWYRQDPGLGLRLIYFSYDVKMKEKGDIPEGYSVSREKKERFSLILESASTNQTSMYLCACGGSPLHFGNGTRLTVT.